The present T cell receptor beta chain was sequenced within a study of T cells in Graves' hyperthyroidism and ophthalmopathy. This clonotype was recorded many times. There are 21 residues in the CDR3. Germline loops: CDR1 SGHAT, CDR2 FQNNGV. Trimming took 5 bases from V and 0 from J; bases not matched to a gene: 19. TCR beta CDR3 regions were amplified from RNA transcripts. Researchers ran a first-round RT-PCR on the TCR CDR3 using the HTBI primer set. TCRdb re-called the multiplex PCR reads through MiXCR, storing one row per CDR3 protein. The sample lists about 740,000 distinct CDR3 sequences, about 14% seen once, with more than 8.5% in the top ten.

The sample taken for sequencing was blood. This receptor was identified in a woman between 18 and 29 years old with Graves' hyperthyroidism. The chain employs TRBV11-2 and TRBJ1-6; 7 bases map to TRBD1. CDR3 DNA sequence: TGTGCCAGCAGCGTCCGTCGGAGCAAAATGACAGGGAGCTCCTATAATTCACCCCTCCACTTT. Protein: CASSVRRSKMTGSSYNSPLHF.